This T cell receptor (beta chain) emerged from a study of shared clonotypes between healthy human individuals. General study results and limits: Some naive CD4 clonotypes, around 4.7%, turned up in common across four donors.

Regarding this clone: Its antigen remains unidentified.

Data came from immunoSEQ multiplex PCR; TCRdb stores just in-frame clones and leaves some out. The sample has millions of clones; 85% to 95% are singletons. Germline V gene sequence: CDR1 MNHEY, CDR2 SVGAGI. The CDR3 is 14 amino acids. V was cut by 3 bases and J by 2 bases, with 11 bases left in between. The chain employs TRBV6-5 and TRBJ2-7, with TRBD2 as a possible D gene (6 bases). The sample was naive CD4+ T cells sorted from blood. Subset: CD45RA+ positively selected. The clonotype was recovered from a man aged 18 to 30 in good health. The CDR3 sequence is CASSYVGEAYEQYF. CDR3 sequence (DNA): TGTGCCAGCAGTTATGTAGGGGAGGCCTACGAGCAGTACTTC.